These 30 T cell receptor beta chains came from one sample sequenced in a study of blood T cell repertoires in COVID-19. TCRdb's copy holds only in-frame clones and misses some; the assay was immunoSEQ multiplex PCR. The table includes 250,000 to 350,000 clones, around 89% detected once. Sample: peripheral blood. These receptors all come from a man aged 25 to 45 with acute or convalescent COVID-19.

The J gene is TRBJ1-1, the V gene TRBV9, with 7 bases fitting TRBD1. Germline CDR1 reads SGDLS; CDR2 reads YYNGEE. After removal of 4 bases from V and 9 bases from J, the junction contained 15 bases not matched to a gene. The CDR3 spans 15 residues. DNA for the CDR3: TGTGCCAGCAGCCTCCTCGAGGGGGCCGATAACAAAGCTTTCTTT. Encoded protein: CASSLLEGADNKAFF. Based on the CDR3 plus reference TRBV9 and TRBJ1-1, the full variable domain is DSGVTQTPKHLITATGQRVTLRCSPRSGDLSVYWYQQSLDQGLQFLIQYYNGEERAKGNILERFSAQQFPDLHSELNLSSLELGDSALYFCASSLLEGADNKAFFGQGTRLTVV.

This rearrangement joins TRBV10-1 to TRBJ2-5; 7 bases agree with TRBD1. Germline CDR1 WNHNN, CDR2 SYGVQD (reference sequence). The V and J ends lost 5 bases and 5 bases, in that order; junction bases with no gene match: 5. CDR3 length: 13 residues. The DNA of the CDR3 is TGCGCCAGCAGTAACAGGGGATCGGAGACCCAGTACTTC. Translation: CASSNRGSETQYF.

The chain couples TRBV24-1 to TRBJ2-7, with 7 bases lining up with TRBD1. Germline loops: CDR1 KGHDR, CDR2 SFDVKD. The V segment lost 1 base and the J segment 6 bases; nucleotides outside the gene matches: 11. The CDR3 is 16 residues long. CDR3 bases: TGTGCCACCAGTGATTTTAAGGCAGGGGCAGGGGGCGAGCAGTACTTC. Translation: CATSDFKAGAGGEQYF.

This clone was counted once. The CDR3 DNA is TGTGCCAGCAGCCATGGACACCAGGGGAATGAGCAGTTCTTC. Amino acid sequence: CASSHGHQGNEQFF. V and J are TRBV3-1 (or the pseudogene TRBV3-2) and TRBJ2-1; D may be TRBD1 (6 bases). V shed 3 bases and J shed 7 bases, with 13 bases lying between them. CDR3 length equals 14 residues. Looked up from germline, CDR1 is LGHDT and CDR2 is YNNKEL (reference sequence).

The rearrangement joins TRBV2 to TRBJ1-5, with 10 nucleotides matching TRBD1. Germline V lookup: CDR1 SNHLY, CDR2 FYNNEI. The CDR3 is 14 amino acids. V lost 4 bases and J lost 4; bases outside the gene matches: 1. Here the CDR3 reads CASSVDRGNQPQHF. The CDR3 DNA reads as TGTGCCAGCAGTGTGGACAGGGGGAATCAGCCCCAGCATTTT. Full variable domain (remainder filled in from reference TRBV2 and TRBJ1-5): EPEVTQTPSHQVTQMGQEVILRCVPISNHLYFYWYRQILGQKVEFLVSFYNNEISEKSEIFDDQFSVERPDGSNFTLKIRSTKLEDSAMYFCASSVDRGNQPQHFGDGTRLSIL.

The V and J genes are TRBV27 and TRBJ1-5; D is possibly TRBD1 (5 bases). This CDR3 comprises 14 residues. V was clipped by 8 bases and J by 0 bases, with 11 bases between them. Per germline, CDR1 MNHEY and CDR2 SMNVEV (reference sequence). The chain's CDR3 is CASGPGFSNQPQHF. The CDR3 coding sequence is TGTGCCAGCGGACCAGGGTTTAGCAATCAGCCCCAGCATTTT.

V gene TRBV4-2 combines with J gene TRBJ2-1; TRBD2 agrees at 7 bases. The CDR3 length is 17 residues. The germline V gene encodes CDR1 LGHNA and CDR2 YNFKEQ. Unmatched junction bases numbered 8, after V lost 0 bases and J lost 3 bases. CDR3 sequence (DNA): TGTGCCAGCAGCCAAGATGGTGGGGGGGGTGTCTACAATGAGCAGTTCTTC. Protein product: CASSQDGGGGVYNEQFF.

This clone was counted once. V usage is TRBV28 and J usage is TRBJ2-7; no clear D gene. The V and J ends lost 2 bases and 2 bases respectively, with 13 bases between them. Per germline, CDR1 MDHEN and CDR2 SYDVKM. The CDR3 runs 15 residues. The CDR3 here is CASSLAAPPTYEQYF. CDR3 nucleotide sequence: TGTGCCAGCAGTTTAGCGGCACCACCTACCTACGAGCAGTACTTC.

V is TRBV7-9 and J is TRBJ1-1, with a weak D call TRBD1 (6 bases). The V end was cut by 11 bases, the J end by 0 bases, with 10 bases between. The V gene's germline CDR1 is SEHNR and CDR2 FQNEAQ (reference sequence). CDR3 length: 12 residues. The CDR3 reads CAGYRVNTEAFF. In nucleotides, the CDR3 is TGTGCCGGCTACAGGGTGAACACTGAAGCTTTCTTT.

The V and J genes are TRBV5-1 and TRBJ2-2; tentatively, D is TRBD1 (5 bases). The V end was cut by 5 bases, the J end by 5 bases, with 10 bases between. Germline lookup yields CDR1 SGHRS and CDR2 YFSETQ. The CDR3 loop spans 13 amino acids. The CDR3 spells CASRRQGTGELFF. As DNA, the CDR3 is TGCGCCAGCAGACGTCAGGGAACCGGGGAGCTGTTTTTT. Supplemented by reference TRBV5-1 and TRBJ2-2, the full variable domain reads KAGVTQTPRYLIKTRGQQVTLSCSPISGHRSVSWYQQTPGQGLQFLFEYFSETQRNKGNFPGRFSGRQFSNSRSEMNVSTLELGDSALYLCASRRQGTGELFFGEGSRLTVL.

The V and J genes are TRBV3-1 (or the pseudogene TRBV3-2) and TRBJ2-1; possible D gene TRBD2, 6 bases. V was shortened by 4 bases and J by 7 bases, with 17 bases between the two germline ends. This CDR3 has 15 amino acids. Germline CDR1 reads LGHDT; CDR2 reads YNNKEL (reference sequence). The CDR3 region has the DNA TGTGCCAGCAGCCGATATTGGACGGAGGGGAATGAGCAGTTCTTC. Amino acids: CASSRYWTEGNEQFF.

V and J are TRBV7-3 and TRBJ2-1; 11 nucleotides match TRBD2. Germline V CDR1 and CDR2: SGHTA, FQGTGA. Trimming removed 0 bases from V and 7 bases from J; junction bases left unmatched: 5. The length of the CDR3 is 16 residues. CDR3 in DNA: TGTGCCAGCAGCTTAACCGTCCCTAGCGGGAGGAATGAGCAGTTCTTC. Encoded protein: CASSLTVPSGRNEQFF. The full variable domain, with the rest looked up from reference TRBV7-3 and TRBJ2-1, is GAGVSQTPSNKVTEKGKYVELRCDPISGHTALYWYRQSLGQGPEFLIYFQGTGAADDSGLPNDRFFAVRPEGSVSTLKIQRTERGDSAVYLCASSLTVPSGRNEQFFGPGTRLTVL.

The chain uses TRBV7-9 and TRBJ1-6, with D perhaps matching TRBD1 (5 bases). The CDR3 covers 14 residues. V was pared by 1 base and J by 8 bases, with 9 bases between. The germline gives CDR1 SEHNR, CDR2 FQNEAQ (reference sequence). The CDR3 loop is CASSLEGPHSPLHF. The CDR3 DNA sequence: TGTGCCAGCAGCTTAGAGGGGCCTCATTCACCCCTCCACTTT.

This clone was observed once. V gene TRBV18 combines with J gene TRBJ2-5, with a tentative D call TRBD2 (6 bases). From germline, CDR1 is KGHSH and CDR2 LQKENI. The CDR3 runs to 17 residues. Trimming shortened V by 5 bases and J by 5 bases, and 24 bases separated the two germline ends. The CDR3 protein is CASSKETPGVTTETQYF. CDR3 nucleotide sequence: TGTGCCAGCTCAAAGGAGACCCCGGGGGTCACGACGGAGACCCAGTACTTC.

The chain combines TRBV5-5 with TRBJ1-4; D gene unclear. The V gene's germline CDR1 is SGHKS and CDR2 YYEKEE (reference sequence). This CDR3 spans 15 amino acids. V lost 1 base to trimming and J lost 5 bases, with 12 bases between them. As DNA, the CDR3 is TGTGCCAGCAGCTTGTCGGCGTTGGAGAATGAAAAACTGTTTTTT. Its translation: CASSLSALENEKLFF.

The chain employs TRBV6-4 and TRBJ2-3, with unresolved D. Per the germline V gene, CDR1 is MRHNA and CDR2 is SNTAGT. CDR3 length: 13 amino acids. V was cut by 2 bases and J by 6 bases, with 9 bases left in between. As DNA, the CDR3 is TGTGCCAGCAGTGACAGACCCGGGGATACGCAGTATTTT. This translates into CASSDRPGDTQYF.

CDR3 loop: CASIRQGDSPLHF. CDR3 nucleotides: TGTGCCAGCATTAGACAGGGGGACTCACCCCTCCACTTT. This chain links TRBV28 with TRBJ1-6; TRBD1 matches 9 bases. The CDR3 spans 13 residues. The V segment lost 7 bases and the J segment 10 bases; nucleotides outside the gene matches: 5. Germline-derived CDR1 and CDR2 are MDHEN and SYDVKM.

The chain is built from TRBV5-4 and TRBJ2-3; D unresolved. Germline loops: CDR1 SGHNT, CDR2 YYREEE (reference sequence). CDR3 size: 16 residues. V shed 0 bases and J shed 1 base, with 12 bases lying between them. The CDR3 nucleotides are TGTGCCAGCAGCTTGGGACGGGTCTTGGGCACAGATACGCAGTATTTT. As protein: CASSLGRVLGTDTQYF.

The V and J genes are TRBV5-1 and TRBJ2-3; 12 bases agree with TRBD2. Looked up from germline, CDR1 is SGHRS and CDR2 is YFSETQ. The CDR3 consists of 16 residues. V was pared by 3 bases and J by 2 bases, with 4 bases of the junction left unmatched. The CDR3 bases are TGCGCCAGCAGCTCCGGACTAGCGGGACCCACAGATACGCAGTATTTT. This sequence encodes CASSSGLAGPTDTQYF.

CDR3 coding DNA: TGTGCCAGCAGTCAGGCGGCGGGGAGCAATCAGCCCCAGCATTTT. Protein product: CASSQAAGSNQPQHF. The V call is TRBV2, the J call TRBJ1-5; no reliable D call. Trimming shortened V by 5 bases and J by 1 base, and 12 bases separated the two germline ends. Germline V gene sequence: CDR1 SNHLY, CDR2 FYNNEI. The CDR3 is 15 amino acids.

The V and J genes are TRBV28 and TRBJ1-2, with D tentatively TRBD1 (5 bases). The CDR3 has 13 residues. Germline-derived CDR1 and CDR2 are MDHEN and SYDVKM. V lost 2 bases and J 7 bases, leaving 11 bases between the germline ends. The CDR3 protein is CASSLQGRSGYTF. DNA of the CDR3: TGTGCCAGCAGTTTACAGGGTCGTTCTGGCTACACCTTC.

The CDR3 region is CASSPRSSGTSGELFF. The CDR3 bases are TGTGCCAGCAGCCCCCGGTCTAGCGGTACCTCCGGGGAGCTGTTTTTT. The genes are TRBV4-2 and TRBJ2-2, with 7 bases identical to TRBD2. Germline CDR1 reads LGHNA; CDR2 reads YNFKEQ. Losses at the gene ends were 4 bases for V and 6 bases for J; bases not matched to a gene: 11. CDR3 size: 16 residues.

The chain employs TRBV28 and TRBJ1-5; TRBD1 aligns across 9 bases. CDR1 is MDHEN, CDR2 SYDVKM, per germline. The CDR3 length is 19 residues. The trim removed 1 base at V and 2 bases at J, leaving 12 bases unmatched. CDR3 sequence reads: CASSLLTLTGGRGNQPQHF. CDR3 coding DNA: TGTGCCAGCAGTTTATTGACCTTAACAGGGGGCCGGGGCAATCAGCCCCAGCATTTT.

CDR3 nucleotides: TGTGCCTGGAGTGTACCGGAGGACAGGGGGCTTAAGGGCTATGGCTACACCTTC. It translates to CAWSVPEDRGLKGYGYTF. The genes are TRBV30 and TRBJ1-2; 11 bases are shared with TRBD1. V gave up 0 bases and J gave up 4 bases; unmatched junction bases: 13. The germline CDR1 and CDR2 sequences are GTSNPN and SVGIG (reference sequence). The CDR3 loop spans 18 amino acids.

The V and J genes are TRBV19 and TRBJ1-4; unclear D gene. The CDR3 is made up of 14 amino acids. V dropped 9 bases and J dropped 0 bases, with 11 bases sitting between them. From germline, CDR1 is LNHDA and CDR2 SQIVND (reference sequence). The CDR3 loop is CASGTGSTNEKLFF. CDR3 in DNA: TGTGCCAGCGGAACGGGTTCAACTAATGAAAAACTGTTTTTT.

The chain couples TRBV18 to TRBJ2-3; 7 bases are a match to TRBD2. The V gene's germline CDR1 is KGHSH and CDR2 LQKENI. CDR3 size: 15 residues. Losses at the gene ends were 6 bases for V and 0 bases for J; bases not matched to a gene: 6. The CDR3 region has the DNA TGTGCCAGCTCGAAACTGGGGGGGAGCACAGATACGCAGTATTTT. Encoded protein: CASSKLGGSTDTQYF.

The rearrangement joins TRBV6-5 to TRBJ2-2, with D perhaps matching TRBD2 (7 bases). Germline-derived CDR1 and CDR2 are MNHEY and SVGAGI. The CDR3 covers 15 residues. V dropped 7 bases and J dropped 5 bases, with 17 bases sitting between them. The DNA of the CDR3 is TGTGCCAGCATGCCCGTGGGGGGGCTGACCGGGGAGCTGTTTTTT. Protein product: CASMPVGGLTGELFF.

J is TRBJ1-1 and V is TRBV6-5, with D uncertain. This CDR3 spans 16 amino acids. CDR1 is MNHEY, CDR2 SVGAGI, per germline. V dropped 0 bases and J dropped 1 base, with 12 bases sitting between them. The chain's CDR3 is CASSYSSLEPNTEAFF. CDR3 bases: TGTGCCAGCAGTTACTCGTCCTTGGAGCCGAACACTGAAGCTTTCTTT.

V gene TRBV10-1 combines with J gene TRBJ1-1, with TRBD1 matching 7 bases. The junction had 8 bases not matched to a gene; V was cut back by 9 bases and J by 1 base. In germline, CDR1 is WNHNN, CDR2 SYGVQD (reference sequence). This CDR3 is 14 amino acids long. This chain's CDR3 is CASTGDPGNTEAFF. For the CDR3, the DNA is TGCGCCAGTACAGGGGACCCGGGGAACACTGAAGCTTTCTTT.

The rearrangement uses TRBV19 and TRBJ1-4; 7 bases match TRBD1. Germline-derived CDR1 and CDR2 are LNHDA and SQIVND (reference sequence). The CDR3 is 15 amino acids. Trimming removed 4 bases from V and 7 bases from J; junction bases left unmatched: 9. CDR3 amino acids: CASSTNRGAGEKLFF. The DNA of the CDR3 is TGTGCCAGTAGTACAAACAGGGGAGCGGGTGAAAAACTGTTTTTT. Using reference TRBV19 and TRBJ1-4 for the parts outside the CDR3, the full variable domain is DGGITQSPKYLFRKEGQNVTLSCEQNLNHDAMYWYRQDPGQGLRLIYYSQIVNDFQKGDIAEGYSVSREKKESFPLTVTSAQKNPTAFYLCASSTNRGAGEKLFFGSGTQLSVL.